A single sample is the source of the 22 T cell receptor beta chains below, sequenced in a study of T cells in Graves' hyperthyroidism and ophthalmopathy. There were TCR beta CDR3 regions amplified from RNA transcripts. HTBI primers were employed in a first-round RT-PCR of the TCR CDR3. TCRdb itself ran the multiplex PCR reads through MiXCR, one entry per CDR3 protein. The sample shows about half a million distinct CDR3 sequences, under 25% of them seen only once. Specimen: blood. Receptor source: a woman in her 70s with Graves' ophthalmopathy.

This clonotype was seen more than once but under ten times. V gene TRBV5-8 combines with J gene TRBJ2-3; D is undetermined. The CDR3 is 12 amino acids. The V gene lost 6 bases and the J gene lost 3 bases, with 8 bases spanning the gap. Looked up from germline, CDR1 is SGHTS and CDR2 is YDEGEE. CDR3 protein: CASTRWTDTQYF. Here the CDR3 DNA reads TGTGCCAGCACTCGATGGACAGATACGCAGTATTTT.

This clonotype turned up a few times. The CDR3 here is CASSQLEDNSPLHF. For the CDR3, the DNA is TGTGCCAGCAGCCAGCTTGAAGATAATTCACCCCTCCACTTT. The chain has TRBV3-1 and TRBJ1-6; D gene uncertain. Trimming took 3 bases from V and 5 from J, leaving 8 bases between them. There are 14 residues in the CDR3. The germline V gene encodes CDR1 LGHDT and CDR2 YNNKEL (reference sequence).

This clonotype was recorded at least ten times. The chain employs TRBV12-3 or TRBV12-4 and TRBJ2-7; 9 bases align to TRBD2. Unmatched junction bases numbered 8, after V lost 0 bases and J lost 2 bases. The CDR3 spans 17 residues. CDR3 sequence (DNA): TGTGCCAGCAGTTTAGCGGGACTAGCCTATTCTCCCTACGAGCAGTACTTC. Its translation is CASSLAGLAYSPYEQYF.

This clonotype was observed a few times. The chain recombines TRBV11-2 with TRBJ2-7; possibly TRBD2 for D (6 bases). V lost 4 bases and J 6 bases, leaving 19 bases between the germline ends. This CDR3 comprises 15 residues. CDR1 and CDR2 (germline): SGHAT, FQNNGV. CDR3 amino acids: CASSSRLVSYFEQYF. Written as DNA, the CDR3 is TGTGCCAGCAGCTCCCGACTAGTATCCTACTTCGAGCAGTACTTC.

The CDR3 loop is CAISAGLVTDTQYF. The CDR3 nucleotides read TGTGCCATCAGTGCTGGGCTAGTCACAGATACGCAGTATTTT. This chain joins TRBV10-3 and TRBJ2-3; D is unresolved. Looked up from germline, CDR1 is ENHRY and CDR2 is SYGVKD. The length of the CDR3 is 14 residues. V was cut by 4 bases and J by 2 bases, with 10 bases left in between.

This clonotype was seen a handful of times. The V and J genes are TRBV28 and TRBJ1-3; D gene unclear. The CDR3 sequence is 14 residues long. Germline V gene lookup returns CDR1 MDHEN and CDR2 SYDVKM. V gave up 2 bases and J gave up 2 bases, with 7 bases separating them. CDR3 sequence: CASSLRRAGNTIYF. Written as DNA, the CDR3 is TGTGCCAGCAGTTTAAGGAGGGCTGGAAACACCATATATTTT. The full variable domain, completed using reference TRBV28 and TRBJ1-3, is DVKVTQSSRYLVKRTGEKVFLECVQDMDHENMFWYRQDPGLGLRLIYFSYDVKMKEKGDIPEGYSVSREKKERFSLILESASTNQTSMYLCASSLRRAGNTIYFGEGSWLTVV.

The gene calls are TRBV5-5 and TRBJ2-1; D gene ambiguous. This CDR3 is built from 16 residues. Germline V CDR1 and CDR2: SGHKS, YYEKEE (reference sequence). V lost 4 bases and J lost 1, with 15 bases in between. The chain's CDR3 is CASSAQTFYSYNEQFF. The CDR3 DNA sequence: TGTGCCAGCAGCGCGCAGACGTTCTATTCCTACAATGAGCAGTTCTTC.

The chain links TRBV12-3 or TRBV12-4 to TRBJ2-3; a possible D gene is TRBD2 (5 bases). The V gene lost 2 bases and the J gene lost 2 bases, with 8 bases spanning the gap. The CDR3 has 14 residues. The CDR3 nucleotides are TGTGCCAGCAGTTTAATACTAGTCACAGATACGCAGTATTTT. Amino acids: CASSLILVTDTQYF.

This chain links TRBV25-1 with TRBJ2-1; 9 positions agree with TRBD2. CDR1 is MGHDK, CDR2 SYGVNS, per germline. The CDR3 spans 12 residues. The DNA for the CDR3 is TGTGCTCTCAATAGCGGGAGTGACAAGAAGTTCTTC. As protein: CALNSGSDKKFF.

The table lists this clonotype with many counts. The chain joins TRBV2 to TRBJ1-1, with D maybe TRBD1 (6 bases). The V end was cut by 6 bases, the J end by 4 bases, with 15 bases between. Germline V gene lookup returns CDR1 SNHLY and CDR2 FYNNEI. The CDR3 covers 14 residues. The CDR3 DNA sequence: TGTGCCAGCAGGCCGACAGGCTGGGGCACTGAAGCTTTCTTT. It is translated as CASRPTGWGTEAFF. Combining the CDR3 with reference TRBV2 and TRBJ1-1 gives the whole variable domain EPEVTQTPSHQVTQMGQEVILRCVPISNHLYFYWYRQILGQKVEFLVSFYNNEISEKSEIFDDQFSVERPDGSNFTLKIRSTKLEDSAMYFCASRPTGWGTEAFFGQGTRLTVV.

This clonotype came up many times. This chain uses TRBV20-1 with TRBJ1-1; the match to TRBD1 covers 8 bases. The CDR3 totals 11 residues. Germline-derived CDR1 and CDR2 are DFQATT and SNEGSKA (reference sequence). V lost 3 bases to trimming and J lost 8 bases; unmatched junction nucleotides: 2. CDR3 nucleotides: TGCAGTGCTAGCGGACAGGGAGAAGCTTTCTTT. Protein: CSASGQGEAFF.

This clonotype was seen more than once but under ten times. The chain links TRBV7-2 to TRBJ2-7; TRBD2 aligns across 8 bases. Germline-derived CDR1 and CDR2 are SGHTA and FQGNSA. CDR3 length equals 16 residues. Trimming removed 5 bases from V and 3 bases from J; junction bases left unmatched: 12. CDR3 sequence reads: CASSHQSFGRDYEQYF. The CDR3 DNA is TGTGCCAGCAGCCACCAGTCCTTCGGGAGGGACTACGAGCAGTACTTC.

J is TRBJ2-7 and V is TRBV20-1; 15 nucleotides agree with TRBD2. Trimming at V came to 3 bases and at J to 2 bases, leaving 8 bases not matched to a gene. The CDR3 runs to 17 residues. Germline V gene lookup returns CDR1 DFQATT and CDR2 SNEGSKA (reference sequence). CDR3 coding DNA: TGCAGTGCTAGGCCGGGACTAGCGGGAGGCGGGACCTACGAGCAGTACTTC. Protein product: CSARPGLAGGGTYEQYF.

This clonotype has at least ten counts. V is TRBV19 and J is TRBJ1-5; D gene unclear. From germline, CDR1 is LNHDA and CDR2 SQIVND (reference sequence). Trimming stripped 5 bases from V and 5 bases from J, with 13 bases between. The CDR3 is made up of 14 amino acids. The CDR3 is CASSAQLLDQPQHF. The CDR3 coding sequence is TGTGCCAGTAGTGCCCAATTACTAGATCAGCCCCAGCATTTT.

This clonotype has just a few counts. The CDR3 sequence: CSAIRDSYYGYTF. The CDR3 bases are TGCAGTGCTATCCGGGACAGCTACTATGGCTACACCTTC. The chain combines TRBV20-1 with TRBJ1-2; 7 nucleotides align to TRBD1. This CDR3 has 13 residues. Germline CDR1 reads DFQATT; CDR2 reads SNEGSKA (reference sequence). Trimming at V came to 4 bases and at J to 3 bases, leaving 5 bases not matched to a gene.

The CDR3: CASSVGQGAGKTQYF. As DNA, the CDR3 is TGTGCCAGCAGTGTAGGGCAGGGGGCCGGAAAGACCCAGTACTTC. This sequence joins TRBV2 and TRBJ2-5; 8 nucleotides align to TRBD1. The CDR3 loop spans 15 amino acids. Germline V lookup: CDR1 SNHLY, CDR2 FYNNEI. Trimming took 4 bases from V and 6 from J; bases not matched to a gene: 10.

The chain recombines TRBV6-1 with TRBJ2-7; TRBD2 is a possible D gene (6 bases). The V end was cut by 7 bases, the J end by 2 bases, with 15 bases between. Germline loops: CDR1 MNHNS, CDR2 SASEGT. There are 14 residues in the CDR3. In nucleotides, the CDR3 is TGTGCCAGCACCTGGACTAACGGCACCTACGAGCAGTACTTC. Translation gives CASTWTNGTYEQYF.

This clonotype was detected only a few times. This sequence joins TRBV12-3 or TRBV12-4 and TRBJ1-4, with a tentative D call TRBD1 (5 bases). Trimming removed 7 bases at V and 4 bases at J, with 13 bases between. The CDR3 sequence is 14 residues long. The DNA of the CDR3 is TGTGCCAGCACCAGACAGAGAAATAATGAAAAACTGTTTTTT. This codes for CASTRQRNNEKLFF.

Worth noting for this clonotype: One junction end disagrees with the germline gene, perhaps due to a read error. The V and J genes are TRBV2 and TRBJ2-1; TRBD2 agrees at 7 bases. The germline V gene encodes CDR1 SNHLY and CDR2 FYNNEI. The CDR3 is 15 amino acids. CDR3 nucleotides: TGCGCCAGCAGCCAAGTGGGACTACAGATCAATGAGCAGTTCTTC. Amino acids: CASSQVGLQINEQFF.

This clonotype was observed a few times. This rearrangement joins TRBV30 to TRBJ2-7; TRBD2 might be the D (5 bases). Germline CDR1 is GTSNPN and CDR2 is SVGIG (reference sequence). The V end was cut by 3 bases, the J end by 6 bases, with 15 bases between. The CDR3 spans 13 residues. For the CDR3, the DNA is TGTGCCTGGAGCCCCAGAGGGAATGCCGAGCAGTACTTC. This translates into CAWSPRGNAEQYF.

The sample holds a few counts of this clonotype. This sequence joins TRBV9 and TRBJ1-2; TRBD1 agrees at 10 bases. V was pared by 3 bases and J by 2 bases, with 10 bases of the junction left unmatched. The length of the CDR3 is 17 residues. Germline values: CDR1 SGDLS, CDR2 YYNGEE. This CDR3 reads CASSGLGDRGINYGYTF. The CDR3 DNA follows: TGTGCCAGCAGCGGACTGGGGGACAGGGGAATCAACTATGGCTACACCTTC.

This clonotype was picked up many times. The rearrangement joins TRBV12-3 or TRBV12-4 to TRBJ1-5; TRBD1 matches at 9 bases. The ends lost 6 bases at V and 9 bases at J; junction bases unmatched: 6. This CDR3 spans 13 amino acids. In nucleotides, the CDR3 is TGTGCCAGCAGCCTGACAGGGGGAAGGCCCCAGCATTTT. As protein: CASSLTGGRPQHF.